The 30 T cell receptor beta chains in this list originate from one sample, sequenced in a study of T-cell memory formation after mild COVID-19. In TCRdb, the 5' RACE reads were re-called with MiXCR into one record per CDR3 protein. Of roughly 380,000 distinct CDR3 sequences listed, 28% are singletons. The sequenced sample was PBMCs or a T cell subset sorted from them (not recorded which). The receptors shown here come from an adult woman who had mild COVID-19 (a few samples of this study predate the infection). Cell type and time point are not known.

Only a few counts were recorded for this clonotype. The chain couples TRBV19 to TRBJ1-2, with a possible D match to TRBD1 (6 bases). V was trimmed by 7 bases and J by 2 bases, leaving 20 bases between them. The CDR3 sequence is 16 residues long. The germline V gene encodes CDR1 LNHDA and CDR2 SQIVND (reference sequence). The CDR3 loop reads CASNSVGGQGNYGYTF. CDR3 DNA sequence: TGTGCCAGTAACTCCGTGGGGGGGCAGGGCAACTATGGCTACACCTTC.

The rearrangement joins TRBV5-4 to TRBJ2-7; D unresolved. This CDR3 comprises 14 residues. V dropped 2 bases and J dropped 2 bases, with 11 bases sitting between them. Germline-derived CDR1 and CDR2 are SGHNT and YYREEE (reference sequence). CDR3 DNA: TGTGCCAGCAGCTTATGGTCCGAAACCTACGAGCAGTACTTC. Its protein product is CASSLWSETYEQYF.

The genes are TRBV20-1 and TRBJ2-3, with 8 bases that match TRBD2. Trimming cost V 6 bases and J 1 base; bases outside gene matches: 6. The CDR3 is 14 amino acids. Germline CDR1 is DFQATT and CDR2 is SNEGSKA (reference sequence). The CDR3 loop is CSAPWREGTDTQYF. CDR3 in DNA: TGCAGTGCCCCTTGGCGGGAGGGCACAGATACGCAGTATTTT.

The chain has TRBV7-3 and TRBJ1-6, with TRBD1 identical over 10 bases. Trimming removed 5 bases from V and 4 bases from J; junction bases left unmatched: 5. CDR1 and CDR2 (germline): SGHTA, FQGTGA. This CDR3 region has 16 residues. The chain's CDR3 is CASSLTGGIYNSPLHF. CDR3 in DNA: TGTGCCAGCAGCCTGACAGGGGGCATATATAATTCACCCCTCCACTTT.

J is TRBJ1-2 and V is TRBV6-2 or TRBV6-3, with 7 bases fitting TRBD1. The germline CDR1 and CDR2 sequences are MNHEY and SVGEGT. The CDR3 has 16 amino acids. The V and J ends lost 5 bases and 8 bases, in that order; junction bases with no gene match: 17. CDR3 sequence: CASSPHGTAPRGGYTF. The CDR3 bases are TGTGCCAGCAGTCCTCACGGGACAGCTCCTAGGGGCGGCTACACCTTC.

This clonotype was counted only a few times. The chain employs TRBV11-1 and TRBJ2-3; TRBD2 matches 10 bases. Per the germline V gene, CDR1 is SGHAT and CDR2 is FQDESV (reference sequence). The length of the CDR3 is 15 residues. V was pared by 5 bases and J by 3 bases, with 5 bases of the junction left unmatched. The CDR3 loop reads CASSHLAGATDTQYF. CDR3 nucleotides: TGTGCCAGCAGCCACCTAGCGGGGGCAACAGATACGCAGTATTTT.

The V gene is TRBV9, the J gene TRBJ2-2; D is ambiguous. V dropped 0 bases and J dropped 4 bases, with 7 bases sitting between them. There are 14 residues in the CDR3. Germline loops: CDR1 SGDLS, CDR2 YYNGEE. CDR3 loop: CASSVDQSTGELFF. DNA of the CDR3: TGTGCCAGCAGCGTAGACCAGAGCACCGGGGAGCTGTTTTTT.

This rearrangement joins TRBV7-9 to TRBJ1-4; perhaps TRBD1 as D (5 bases). Trimming took off 7 bases at V and 13 bases at J, with 13 bases between the two ends. This CDR3 comprises 11 residues. Germline V gene sequence: CDR1 SEHNR, CDR2 FQNEAQ (reference sequence). CDR3: CASTWGDVLFF. In nucleotides, the CDR3 is TGTGCCAGCACCTGGGGGGACGTACTGTTTTTT.

This clonotype showed up just a few times. The rearrangement joins TRBV7-2 to TRBJ2-1; 12 bases match TRBD2. The V segment lost 5 bases and the J segment 9 bases; nucleotides outside the gene matches: 11. The germline CDR1 and CDR2 sequences are SGHTA and FQGNSA. This CDR3 comprises 16 residues. In nucleotides, the CDR3 is TGTGCCAGCAGCCTCCTCCTAGCGGGGGGGCCTATTGAGCAGTTCTTC. Encoded protein: CASSLLLAGGPIEQFF.

The chain carries TRBV7-6 and TRBJ2-2, with D tentatively TRBD1 (6 bases). This CDR3 region has 17 residues. Germline V gene lookup returns CDR1 SGHVS and CDR2 FNYEAQ. V lost 0 bases and J 4 bases, leaving 15 bases between the germline ends. The CDR3 region is CASSLAPLGGGTGELFF. The CDR3 nucleotides read TGTGCCAGCAGCTTAGCCCCACTAGGGGGTGGCACCGGGGAGCTGTTTTTT.

The chain has TRBV7-9 and TRBJ1-1; D is undetermined. The CDR3 is 12 residues long. Trimming cost V 8 bases and J 1 base, with 8 bases left between them. Germline assignment: CDR1 SEHNR and CDR2 FQNEAQ (reference sequence). CDR3 coding DNA: TGTGCCAGCTCCGGTTCGAACACTGAAGCTTTCTTT. Translation gives CASSGSNTEAFF.

The chain joins TRBV12-3 or TRBV12-4 to TRBJ1-2; D call uncertain. Between the trimmed V and J ends, which lost 1 base and 2 bases, there was a span of 11 bases. The CDR3 covers 15 residues. This CDR3 is CASSLVLGSNYGYTF. The CDR3 DNA follows: TGTGCCAGCAGTTTAGTGTTAGGGTCCAACTATGGCTACACCTTC.

This clonotype was counted between two and nine times. The V call is TRBV4-3, the J call TRBJ2-1; D possibly matches TRBD1 or TRBD2 (5 bases each). Germline loops: CDR1 LGHNA, CDR2 YSLEER. The CDR3 contains 18 residues. With 0 bases removed from V and 10 bases from J, the gap between germline ends came to 25 bases. The CDR3 spells CASSQDLPGLALEQEQFF. The CDR3 DNA follows: TGCGCCAGCAGCCAAGACCTCCCGGGGCTAGCTCTTGAGCAGGAGCAGTTCTTC.

The chain couples TRBV30 to TRBJ1-4; possible D gene TRBD1, 5 bases. Per the germline V gene, CDR1 is GTSNPN and CDR2 is SVGIG (reference sequence). V was trimmed by 0 bases and J by 8 bases, leaving 16 bases between them. This CDR3 contains 15 residues. The chain's CDR3 is CAWSVFGVPGEKLFF. For the CDR3, the DNA is TGTGCCTGGAGTGTTTTCGGGGTCCCAGGGGAAAAACTGTTTTTT.

This clonotype came up once. The chain carries TRBV24-1 and TRBJ2-3; TRBD2 agrees at 14 bases. The CDR3 spans 20 residues. CDR1 KGHDR and CDR2 SFDVKD come from the germline V gene. The V segment lost 1 base and the J segment 4 bases; nucleotides outside the gene matches: 12. The CDR3 nucleotides read TGTGCCACCAGTGATTTCGGACTAGCGGGGGGCCGGGAGTCGGCAGATACGCAGTATTTT. This gives the protein CATSDFGLAGGRESADTQYF.

The chain recombines TRBV5-1 with TRBJ2-7; D possibly corresponds to TRBD1 (6 bases). V was clipped by 4 bases and J by 3 bases, with 14 bases between them. Germline values: CDR1 SGHRS, CDR2 YFSETQ. The CDR3 length is 14 residues. The CDR3 sequence: CASSTDPTGYEQYF. The DNA of the CDR3 is TGCGCCAGCAGCACAGACCCGACAGGCTACGAGCAGTACTTC.

The chain combines TRBV7-6 with TRBJ2-2, with a possible D match to TRBD2 (6 bases). The CDR3 is 14 amino acids. Germline CDR1 and CDR2: SGHVS and FNYEAQ. V was clipped by 3 bases and J by 6 bases, with 11 bases between them. As DNA, the CDR3 is TGTGCCAGCAGCTTGCGCCAGCGGGCCGGGGAGCTGTTTTTT. As protein: CASSLRQRAGELFF.

Remarks on this clonotype: Sequence at one end of the junction differs from germline and may be a read error. The CDR3 coding sequence is TGTGCTAGCAGCCCGGGACTAGCGGCGAGGGATGAGCAGTTCTTC. It specifies CASSPGLAARDEQFF. The chain combines TRBV7-7 with TRBJ2-1; 11 nucleotides line up with TRBD2. The CDR3 runs 15 residues. The germline V gene encodes CDR1 SSHAT and CDR2 FNYEAQ (reference sequence).

This clonotype was picked up a small number of times. The chain links TRBV20-1 to TRBJ1-1; D not resolved. The CDR3 contains 15 residues. Looked up from germline, CDR1 is DFQATT and CDR2 is SNEGSKA (reference sequence). Trimming shortened V by 1 base and J by 2 bases, and 14 bases separated the two germline ends. This CDR3 is CSARAFGRGNTEAFF. CDR3 nucleotides: TGCAGTGCTAGAGCCTTCGGGAGAGGAAACACTGAAGCTTTCTTT.

This clonotype was detected only a few times. V usage is TRBV3-1 and J usage is TRBJ2-7; D may be TRBD1 (5 bases). V was trimmed by 6 bases and J by 0 bases, leaving 12 bases between them. This CDR3 has 14 residues. The germline CDR1 and CDR2 sequences are LGHDT and YNNKEL (reference sequence). The CDR3 DNA is TGTGCCAGCAGTCAGGGCCCAAACTCCTACGAGCAGTACTTC. It is translated as CASSQGPNSYEQYF.

The table lists this clonotype with a few counts. The chain couples TRBV6-4 to TRBJ2-3; unclear D gene. The CDR3 sequence is 14 residues long. The ends were cut back, 2 bases at V and 1 base at J, with 7 bases in the middle. The V gene's germline CDR1 is MRHNA and CDR2 SNTAGT. CDR3 nucleotides: TGTGCCAGCAGTGACATGCAGGGCACAGATACGCAGTATTTT. This codes for CASSDMQGTDTQYF.

This clonotype was observed a few times. The chain has TRBV7-2 and TRBJ1-2; no firm D call. There are 14 residues in the CDR3. V gave up 0 bases and J gave up 4 bases, with 9 bases separating them. The germline gives CDR1 SGHTA, CDR2 FQGNSA. CDR3: CASSLAPGLYGYTF. CDR3 bases: TGTGCCAGCAGCTTAGCCCCAGGCCTCTATGGCTACACCTTC.

The table lists this clonotype with a few counts. This chain links TRBV5-1 with TRBJ2-1; D may match TRBD1 or TRBD2 (5 bases each). The CDR3 consists of 17 residues. Deletions cut 3 bases from V and 3 bases from J, with 19 bases between. CDR1 and CDR2 from the germline V gene are SGHRS and YFSETQ. The CDR3 DNA follows: TGCGCCAGCAGCTGGGGTTCGGGGCCTAAAAACTACAATGAGCAGTTCTTC. Translation: CASSWGSGPKNYNEQFF.

This clonotype was counted between two and nine times. This chain uses TRBV7-3 with TRBJ2-1; no reliable D call. Looked up from germline, CDR1 is SGHTA and CDR2 is FQGTGA. The germline V and J ends were trimmed by 1 base and 5 bases, with 9 bases remaining between them. The CDR3 totals 14 residues. CDR3 sequence (DNA): TGTGCCAGCAGCTTAAGTGGGCCCCACAATGAGCAGTTCTTC. Encoded protein: CASSLSGPHNEQFF.

In this sample, this clonotype turned up a few times. This rearrangement joins TRBV5-6 to TRBJ2-2; TRBD1 is a possible D gene (6 bases). From germline, CDR1 is SGHDT and CDR2 YYEEEE. V lost 3 bases to trimming and J lost 1 base, with 13 bases between them. This CDR3 has 16 amino acids. As DNA, the CDR3 is TGTGCCAGCAGCTCTAGACAGGAGTTGAACACCGGGGAGCTGTTTTTT. Translation: CASSSRQELNTGELFF. Based on the CDR3 plus reference TRBV5-6 and TRBJ2-2, the full variable domain is DAGVTQSPTHLIKTRGQQVTLRCSPKSGHDTVSWYQQALGQGPQFIFQYYEEEERQRGNFPDRFSGHQFPNYSSELNVNALLLGDSALYLCASSSRQELNTGELFFGEGSRLTVL.

The chain combines TRBV20-1 with TRBJ2-2; 10 bases line up with TRBD1. The length of the CDR3 is 17 residues. Trimming took 2 bases from V and 6 from J; bases not matched to a gene: 12. CDR1 is DFQATT, CDR2 SNEGSKA, per germline (reference sequence). The CDR3 here is CSARPHSGTGAAGELFF. DNA of the CDR3: TGCAGTGCTAGACCGCACTCCGGGACAGGGGCCGCCGGGGAGCTGTTTTTT.

V gene TRBV29-1 combines with J gene TRBJ2-6; TRBD1 aligns across 10 bases. This CDR3 has 19 amino acids. The germline gives CDR1 SQVTM, CDR2 ANQGSEA. The V gene end was trimmed by 7 bases and the J gene end by 2 bases; junction bases not matched to a gene: 17. The CDR3 is CSAAGLLDRGSAGANVLTF. The CDR3 coding sequence is TGCAGCGCCGCCGGTCTGCTGGACAGGGGGAGTGCTGGGGCCAACGTCCTGACTTTC.

The V gene is TRBV9, the J gene TRBJ2-3; the D is unclear. CDR3 size: 13 residues. Germline assignment: CDR1 SGDLS and CDR2 YYNGEE. V was pared by 3 bases and J by 2 bases, with 7 bases between. This CDR3 reads CASSAWFTDTQYF. For the CDR3, the DNA is TGTGCCAGCAGCGCCTGGTTCACAGATACGCAGTATTTT.

The V call is TRBV6-6, the J call TRBJ1-4, with a tentative D call TRBD1 (5 bases). The CDR3 runs to 13 residues. CDR1 and CDR2 (germline): MNHNY, SVGAGI (reference sequence). The V and J ends lost 2 bases and 7 bases respectively, with 8 bases between them. The CDR3 here is CASSYPGSEKLFF. The CDR3 DNA follows: TGTGCCAGCAGTTACCCAGGGAGTGAAAAACTGTTTTTT.

There are a few counts of this clonotype. The gene calls are TRBV7-2 and TRBJ1-2; D not resolved. The CDR3 contains 17 residues. Germline CDR1 reads SGHTA; CDR2 reads FQGNSA. Trimming pared 1 base from V and 0 bases from J, leaving 15 bases between. The CDR3 sequence is CASSLDAYSTANYGYTF. The CDR3 nucleotides read TGTGCCAGCAGCTTAGATGCGTACAGCACAGCTAACTATGGCTACACCTTC.